This passage covers 25 T cell receptor beta chains from one sample sequenced in a study of cytomegalovirus exposure and HLA in healthy donors. Both 60 Vbeta primers and 13 Jbeta primers went into the PCR. TCRdb keeps only in-frame clones here, not all; method: immunoSEQ multiplex PCR. The profile covers some 140,000 clones, with around nine tenths appearing a single time and 4% to 6.5% taken by the ten largest. What was sequenced was PBMCs. The receptors come from a woman aged 25-40 years in good health and CMV-seronegative.

CDR3 sequence reads: CASSLGLARMEQFF. In nucleotides, the CDR3 is TGTGCCAGCAGCCTTGGATTGGCGCGGATGGAGCAGTTCTTC. The rearrangement joins TRBV13 to TRBJ2-1; D remains ambiguous. The CDR3 extends over 14 amino acids. V was shortened by 5 bases and J by 10 bases, with 18 bases between the two germline ends. Per germline, CDR1 PRHDT and CDR2 FYEKMQ (reference sequence). Looking up the rest from reference TRBV13 and TRBJ2-1 gives the full variable domain: AAGVIQSPRHLIKEKRETATLKCYPIPRHDTVYWYQQGPGQDPQFLISFYEKMQSDKGSIPDRFSAQQFSDYHSELNMSSLELGDSALYFCASSLGLARMEQFFGPGTRLTVL.

The V call is TRBV7-2, the J call TRBJ2-3; D uncertain. V lost 5 bases, J lost 2 bases, and 5 bases lay in between. The CDR3 is made up of 12 amino acids. Germline values: CDR1 SGHTA, CDR2 FQGNSA. The CDR3 protein is CASSPYTDTQYF. The CDR3 DNA is TGTGCCAGCAGCCCTTACACAGATACGCAGTATTTT. The whole variable domain, filled in from reference TRBV7-2 and TRBJ2-3, reads GAGVSQSPSNKVTEKGKDVELRCDPISGHTALYWYRQSLGQGLEFLIYFQGNSAPDKSGLPSDRFSAERTGGSVSTLTIQRTQQEDSAVYLCASSPYTDTQYFGPGTRLTVL.

The rearrangement links TRBV28 to TRBJ1-5, with TRBD1 matching over 9 bases. The CDR3 runs 16 residues. Germline CDR1 is MDHEN and CDR2 is SYDVKM. V shed 6 bases and J 6 bases; nucleotides not matched to a gene: 12. CDR3 sequence reads: CASRGIGTGSAQPQHF. The CDR3 region has the DNA TGTGCCAGCAGGGGTATCGGGACAGGGTCGGCTCAGCCCCAGCATTTT.

The chain joins TRBV19 to TRBJ2-1; weak D call: TRBD1 (7 bases). Trimming left V 9 bases short and J 3 bases short, with 12 bases between. The CDR3 spans 13 residues. From germline, CDR1 is LNHDA and CDR2 SQIVND (reference sequence). CDR3 sequence reads: CASQGGFYNEQFF. The CDR3 DNA sequence: TGTGCCAGCCAGGGGGGATTCTACAATGAGCAGTTCTTC. Based on the CDR3 plus reference TRBV19 and TRBJ2-1, the full variable domain is DGGITQSPKYLFRKEGQNVTLSCEQNLNHDAMYWYRQDPGQGLRLIYYSQIVNDFQKGDIAEGYSVSREKKESFPLTVTSAQKNPTAFYLCASQGGFYNEQFFGPGTRLTVL.

There are a few counts of this clone. J is TRBJ1-4 and V is TRBV5-6; TRBD1 agrees at 7 bases. CDR1 and CDR2 (germline): SGHDT, YYEEEE. This CDR3 comprises 15 residues. V was pared by 2 bases and J by 7 bases, with 8 bases of the junction left unmatched. This CDR3 is CASSFDGQVAEKLFF. As DNA, the CDR3 is TGTGCCAGCAGCTTCGACGGACAGGTGGCTGAAAAACTGTTTTTT.

This clone has only a few counts. J is TRBJ1-4 and V is TRBV7-6, with D unresolved. Looked up from germline, CDR1 is SGHVS and CDR2 is FNYEAQ. V dropped 5 bases and J dropped 10 bases, with 17 bases sitting between them. The CDR3 totals 14 residues. In DNA, the CDR3 is TGTGCCAGCAGCCGAAGCGCCGAGGGAACAAAACTGTTTTTT. It codes for CASSRSAEGTKLFF.

The chain combines TRBV2 with TRBJ2-3, with unresolved D. V gave up 6 bases and J gave up 0 bases, with 7 bases separating them. Germline-derived CDR1 and CDR2 are SNHLY and FYNNEI. There are 13 residues in the CDR3. The CDR3 sequence is CASRLESTDTQYF. CDR3 sequence (DNA): TGTGCCAGCAGACTTGAAAGCACAGATACGCAGTATTTT.

This sequence joins TRBV7-9 and TRBJ1-1; D not certain. This CDR3 has 17 residues. Germline CDR1 SEHNR, CDR2 FQNEAQ (reference sequence). Trimming took off 4 bases at V and 9 bases at J, with 27 bases between the two ends. CDR3 bases: TGTGCCAGCAGCTCCCATTTATCTTCTGACGGAGGCGGACAAGCTTTCTTT. Its translation: CASSSHLSSDGGGQAFF.

J is TRBJ1-2 and V is TRBV21-1; the table's D call, TRBD1, has no DNA check behind it. TRBV21-1 is a listed pseudogene. This CDR3 is built from 14 residues. CDR3 loop: CASSQRQVNYGYTF. In nucleotides, the CDR3 is TGTGCCAGCAGCCAAAGACAGGTCAACTATGGCTACACCTTC.

This clone was counted only a few times. The chain uses TRBV7-9 and TRBJ2-1; TRBD1 agrees at 8 bases. Germline assignment: CDR1 SEHNR and CDR2 FQNEAQ (reference sequence). The length of the CDR3 is 16 residues. The V segment lost 5 bases and the J segment 5 bases; nucleotides outside the gene matches: 11. The CDR3 DNA is TGTGCCAGCAGCCTAGGACAGGGTCTGGGGCACAATGAGCAGTTCTTC. Translating it yields CASSLGQGLGHNEQFF.

The chain links TRBV27 to TRBJ2-5; 7 nucleotides agree with TRBD2. With 3 bases clipped from V and 11 bases from J, the junction kept 12 bases outside the gene matches. The germline V gene has CDR1 MNHEY and CDR2 SMNVEV (reference sequence). There are 14 residues in the CDR3. Here the CDR3 DNA reads TGTGCCAGCAGTTTGGGGGGAGGGCCGGCAGAGCAGTACTTC. The encoded protein is CASSLGGGPAEQYF.

The CDR3 is CASSLGLAGPLSEQFF. The DNA for the CDR3 is TGTGCCAGCAGCTTGGGACTAGCGGGACCCTTAAGTGAGCAGTTCTTC. V is TRBV5-4 and J is TRBJ2-1; 11 bases line up with TRBD2. CDR3 length equals 16 residues. CDR1 SGHNT and CDR2 YYREEE come from the germline V gene (reference sequence). With 0 bases clipped from V and 9 bases from J, the junction kept 8 bases outside the gene matches.

The rearrangement joins TRBV5-1 to TRBJ1-3; no definite D call. Germline V gene data show CDR1 as SGHRS and CDR2 as YFSETQ. The length of the CDR3 is 13 residues. V lost 0 bases and J lost 5, with 6 bases in between. Here the CDR3 DNA reads TGCGCCAGCAGCTTGGGGGAGAGAAACACCATATATTTT. It yields the protein CASSLGERNTIYF.

This sequence joins TRBV5-5 and TRBJ2-7; 8 bases are a match to TRBD2. The CDR3 has 16 amino acids. With 2 bases clipped from V and 3 bases from J, the junction kept 10 bases outside the gene matches. Germline values: CDR1 SGHKS, CDR2 YYEKEE (reference sequence). CDR3 nucleotide sequence: TGTGCCAGCAGCTTCGGACTAGCATCGAGAGGCTACGAGCAGTACTTC. Translation: CASSFGLASRGYEQYF.

CDR3 residues: CASSAGDRSYNSPLHF. The CDR3, as DNA: TGTGCCAGTAGTGCTGGGGACAGATCCTATAATTCACCCCTCCACTTT. The chain combines TRBV19 with TRBJ1-6, with TRBD1 matching over 7 bases. Looked up from germline, CDR1 is LNHDA and CDR2 is SQIVND (reference sequence). Trimming at V came to 5 bases and at J to 1 base, leaving 5 bases not matched to a gene. The CDR3 length is 16 residues.

The J gene is TRBJ2-5, the V gene TRBV6-5; maybe TRBD2 (5 bases). The DNA matches TRBJ2-7 better at its end, which makes the J call doubtful. Looked up from germline, CDR1 is MNHEY and CDR2 is SVGAGI. CDR3 size: 15 residues. The chain's CDR3 is CASSYGGWSSYEQYF. Here the CDR3 DNA reads TGTGCCAGCAGTTACGGCGGGTGGAGCTCCTACGAGCAGTACTTC.

The chain recombines TRBV7-2 with TRBJ2-5; D ambiguous. The CDR3 totals 13 residues. V lost 5 bases to trimming and J lost 5 bases, with 12 bases between them. The germline gives CDR1 SGHTA, CDR2 FQGNSA. CDR3 loop: CASSLDIWETQYF. For the CDR3, the DNA is TGTGCCAGCAGCCTTGACATTTGGGAGACCCAGTACTTC.

This clone is medium-sized (0.01 to 0.1%) within its sample. V usage is TRBV25-1 and J usage is TRBJ2-6, with 7 bases fitting TRBD1. The CDR3 sequence is 15 residues long. Per germline, CDR1 MGHDK and CDR2 SYGVNS. The trim removed 5 bases at V and 3 bases at J, leaving 4 bases unmatched. CDR3 DNA: TGTGCCAGCAGTCCTACAGGGGTTGGGGCCAACGTCCTGACTTTC. It is translated as CASSPTGVGANVLTF.

This clone was detected only a few times. The chain combines TRBV19 with TRBJ2-3; 9 bases are a match to TRBD1. This CDR3 is built from 14 residues. The germline V gene encodes CDR1 LNHDA and CDR2 SQIVND (reference sequence). The trim removed 8 bases at V and 3 bases at J, leaving 6 bases unmatched. The CDR3 is CASSGQGTTDTQYF. CDR3 coding DNA: TGTGCCAGTTCCGGACAGGGGACGACAGATACGCAGTATTTT.

J is TRBJ2-5 and V is TRBV27; maybe TRBD2 (5 bases). Germline CDR1 and CDR2: MNHEY and SMNVEV (reference sequence). Trimming left V 6 bases short and J 5 bases short, with 16 bases between. The CDR3 extends over 14 amino acids. The CDR3 nucleotides read TGTGCCAGCAGAACGGCCCCGGGCGGGGAGACCCAGTACTTC. Translated, it gives CASRTAPGGETQYF.

V is TRBV5-1 and J is TRBJ1-2; D gene uncertain. Trimming stripped 0 bases from V and 0 bases from J, with 6 bases between. The CDR3 runs to 14 residues. Germline V lookup: CDR1 SGHRS, CDR2 YFSETQ. The CDR3 nucleotides are TGCGCCAGCAGCTTGGTCGCAGCTAACTATGGCTACACCTTC. Its translation is CASSLVAANYGYTF.

In this sample, this clone turned up once. V and J are TRBV5-8 and TRBJ2-1; 7 nucleotides match TRBD2. Germline CDR1 is SGHTS and CDR2 is YDEGEE. Trimming took 2 bases from V and 8 from J; bases not matched to a gene: 7. The CDR3 contains 14 residues. CDR3 coding DNA: TGTGCCAGCAGCTTTGCGGGAGTTGCACATGAGCAGTTCTTC. Protein sequence: CASSFAGVAHEQFF.

The V gene is TRBV28, the J gene TRBJ2-7; TRBD2 matches 8 bases. V lost 8 bases and J lost 2; bases outside the gene matches: 11. The CDR3 contains 15 residues. Germline assignment: CDR1 MDHEN and CDR2 SYDVKM. The CDR3 DNA reads as TGTGCCAGCCAAACCACTGGCGGGGGGACCTACGAGCAGTACTTC. It codes for CASQTTGGGTYEQYF.

This clone has only a few counts. This chain uses TRBV6-1 with TRBJ1-3; a possible D gene is TRBD1 (5 bases). Germline V gene data show CDR1 as MNHNS and CDR2 as SASEGT. The CDR3 runs 15 residues. The germline V and J ends were trimmed by 3 bases and 3 bases, with 12 bases remaining between them. The CDR3: CASSDVGQGGNTIYF. The CDR3 coding sequence is TGTGCCAGCAGTGACGTGGGGCAAGGTGGAAACACCATATATTTT.

This chain links TRBV19 with TRBJ1-1; TRBD1 might be the D (6 bases). The CDR3 runs 14 residues. Germline V gene data show CDR1 as LNHDA and CDR2 as SQIVND (reference sequence). V lost 5 bases, J lost 2 bases, and 12 bases lay in between. CDR3 amino acids: CASSRWTANTEAFF. For the CDR3, the DNA is TGTGCCAGTAGTCGCTGGACAGCAAACACTGAAGCTTTCTTT.